One sample yielded the 18 T cell receptor beta chains listed below, sequenced in a study of T-cell reconstitution after alpha-beta-depleted transplantation in children. Preparation of the TCRbeta library involved a method that used unique molecular identifiers. TCRdb used MiXCR to reprocess the PCR reads, holding one entry per CDR3 protein. The data show fewer than 550,000 distinct CDR3 sequences, roughly a tenth seen once. This sample comprised PBMCs from the stem cell graft donor, obtained from the stem cell graft. The receptors here all came from a human donor who donated a stem cell graft to a child with acute myeloid leukemia.

This clonotype has only a few counts. This chain connects TRBV7-9 to TRBJ2-7; 9 nucleotides line up with TRBD1. This CDR3 spans 15 amino acids. From germline, CDR1 is SEHNR and CDR2 FQNEAQ (reference sequence). V trimming: 2 bases; J trimming: 1 base; junction bases outside the gene matches: 3. Here the CDR3 reads CASSLWDRESYEQYF. The CDR3, as DNA: TGTGCCAGCAGCTTATGGGACAGGGAGTCCTACGAGCAGTACTTC.

In its sample, this clonotype was seen a few times. This chain uses TRBV29-1 with TRBJ2-1; 7 bases map to TRBD2. Per germline, CDR1 SQVTM and CDR2 ANQGSEA. The V gene end was trimmed by 5 bases and the J gene end by 8 bases; junction bases not matched to a gene: 9. This CDR3 comprises 13 residues. CDR3 loop: CSVWRSGGYEQFF. The CDR3 nucleotides are TGCAGCGTTTGGAGGTCGGGAGGCTATGAGCAGTTCTTC.

Many counts were recorded for this clonotype. This chain connects TRBV29-1 to TRBJ1-2; no reliable D call. CDR1 and CDR2 (germline): SQVTM, ANQGSEA. Trimming shortened V by 4 bases and J by 6 bases, and 3 bases separated the two germline ends. The CDR3 covers 9 residues. The CDR3 nucleotides are TGCAGCGTTGGGGATGGCTACACCTTC. Its translation is CSVGDGYTF.

The chain has TRBV2 and TRBJ2-2, with unresolved D. Germline CDR1 is SNHLY and CDR2 is FYNNEI. Trimming took 10 bases from V and 2 from J, leaving 14 bases between them. There are 14 residues in the CDR3. The CDR3 sequence is CATSLGGNTGELFF. CDR3 sequence (DNA): TGTGCCACCAGCTTGGGCGGCAACACCGGGGAGCTGTTTTTT.

This clonotype was observed many times. The chain is built from TRBV6-2 or TRBV6-3 and TRBJ1-2; the D gene is possibly TRBD1 (5 bases). Germline V CDR1 and CDR2: MNHEY, SVGEGT. The V end lost 6 bases, the J end lost 3 bases, and 14 bases lay between the germline ends. CDR3 size: 14 residues. CDR3 sequence reads: CASSAPQGDYGYTF. CDR3 in DNA: TGTGCCAGCAGCGCACCCCAGGGCGACTATGGCTACACCTTC.

The chain uses TRBV12-3 or TRBV12-4 and TRBJ2-7; 14 nucleotides agree with TRBD2. The trim removed 8 bases at V and 4 bases at J, leaving 16 bases unmatched. CDR3 length equals 18 residues. CDR3 nucleotide sequence: TGTGCCAGCTGTCCCCCCGGACTAGCGGGAGGCCCTGCTTACGAGCAGTACTTC. This translates into CASCPPGLAGGPAYEQYF.

This chain uses TRBV15 with TRBJ2-7; the D gene could be TRBD1 or TRBD2 (5 bases each). From germline, CDR1 is LNHNV and CDR2 YYDKDF (reference sequence). There are 16 residues in the CDR3. V shed 0 bases and J shed 3 bases, with 15 bases lying between them. The DNA for the CDR3 is TGTGCCACCAGCAGAGAGGGGGACGGGGCCGGCTACGAGCAGTACGTC. Residues: CATSREGDGAGYEQYV.

This rearrangement joins TRBV7-9 to TRBJ2-5; 11 positions match TRBD2. Trimming at V came to 6 bases and at J to 1 base, leaving 4 bases not matched to a gene. The CDR3 contains 15 residues. Germline lookup yields CDR1 SEHNR and CDR2 FQNEAQ (reference sequence). In DNA, the CDR3 is TGTGCCAGCAGTCTAGCGGGAGGAGTCCAAGAGACCCAGTACTTC. Translation: CASSLAGGVQETQYF.

The rearrangement uses TRBV11-2 and TRBJ2-1; D unclear. This CDR3 is built from 13 residues. From germline, CDR1 is SGHAT and CDR2 FQNNGV. Trimming shortened V by 0 bases and J by 6 bases, and 6 bases separated the two germline ends. This chain's CDR3 is CASSLESFNEQFF. The CDR3 region has the DNA TGTGCCAGCAGCTTAGAAAGTTTCAATGAGCAGTTCTTC.

This clonotype was picked up a small number of times. The rearrangement links TRBV29-1 to TRBJ1-1; D gene uncertain. CDR1 and CDR2 (germline): SQVTM, ANQGSEA. The CDR3 spans 13 residues. Trimming removed 6 bases at V and 5 bases at J, with 16 bases between. The CDR3 protein is CSVTPGSLTEAFF. Here the CDR3 DNA reads TGCAGCGTGACCCCTGGGTCGTTGACTGAAGCTTTCTTT.

This clonotype was observed a handful of times. The chain couples TRBV29-1 to TRBJ1-4, with 7 positions matching TRBD1. J gave up 8 bases and V 7 bases, and 13 bases lay outside the gene matches. CDR3 size: 14 residues. Germline V CDR1 and CDR2: SQVTM, ANQGSEA. The CDR3 DNA reads TGCAGCGCCGGAGGACAGGAAGCGGGCGAAAAACTGTTTTTT. Its translation: CSAGGQEAGEKLFF.

This clonotype was recorded a few times. V usage is TRBV4-2 and J usage is TRBJ2-1; 12 bases fit TRBD2. J gave up 0 bases and V 4 bases, and 13 bases lay outside the gene matches. Germline values: CDR1 LGHNA, CDR2 YNFKEQ. CDR3 length: 20 residues. The CDR3 protein is CASSPRGLAGGSISYNEQFF. In DNA, the CDR3 is TGTGCCAGCAGCCCCAGAGGTCTAGCGGGAGGGTCGATCTCCTACAATGAGCAGTTCTTC.

This clonotype came up many times. V is TRBV7-7 and J is TRBJ2-2, with D perhaps TRBD2 (6 bases). The CDR3 has 16 amino acids. Germline-derived CDR1 and CDR2 are SSHAT and FNYEAQ (reference sequence). CDR3 sequence: CASGYGPRRNTGELFF. Written as DNA, the CDR3 is TGTGCTAGCGGATATGGACCGCGGAGAAACACCGGGGAGCTGTTTTTT.

There are many counts of this clonotype. The V and J genes are TRBV12-3 or TRBV12-4 and TRBJ2-6, with D possibly being TRBD2 (5 bases). V gave up 8 bases and J gave up 4 bases, with 12 bases separating them. The CDR3 covers 14 residues. CDR3 DNA sequence: TGTGCCAGCGCGGAGTTAGCGGGGGCCAACGTCCTGACTTTC. This gives the protein CASAELAGANVLTF.

The V and J genes are TRBV5-6 and TRBJ1-3; weak D call: TRBD1 (6 bases). V was trimmed by 3 bases and J by 2 bases, leaving 18 bases between them. Germline CDR1 is SGHDT and CDR2 is YYEEEE. This CDR3 has 17 residues. The CDR3 sequence: CASSSLPQGKAGNTIYF. As DNA, the CDR3 is TGTGCCAGCAGCTCGCTCCCCCAGGGGAAGGCTGGAAACACCATATATTTT.

V gene TRBV6-1 combines with J gene TRBJ2-4; 8 nucleotides line up with TRBD1. J was trimmed by 6 bases and V by 5 bases; bases with no gene match: 6. The CDR3 extends over 14 amino acids. CDR1 is MNHNS, CDR2 SASEGT, per germline. The CDR3: CASSRQGPGNIQYF. The CDR3 coding sequence is TGTGCCAGCAGTCGACAGGGGCCGGGAAACATTCAGTACTTC.

This clonotype was seen only a few times. The chain combines TRBV12-5 with TRBJ2-1; a possible D gene is TRBD2 (6 bases). The CDR3 loop spans 18 amino acids. V lost 1 base and J 2 bases, leaving 18 bases between the germline ends. Germline-derived CDR1 and CDR2 are LGHNT and FRNRAP. CDR3 sequence: CASGLARATPGAYNEQFF. As DNA, the CDR3 is TGTGCTAGTGGTTTGGCACGGGCCACCCCGGGGGCCTACAATGAGCAGTTCTTC.

This clonotype was seen repeatedly, ten times or more. The V call is TRBV10-3, the J call TRBJ2-3; no clear D gene. The CDR3 extends over 11 amino acids. V lost 4 bases to trimming and J lost 4 bases, with 3 bases between them. The germline CDR1 and CDR2 sequences are ENHRY and SYGVKD. The CDR3 reads CAISGADTQYF. The CDR3 bases are TGTGCCATCAGTGGAGCAGATACGCAGTATTTT.